This T cell receptor beta chain was profiled in a study of cytomegalovirus exposure and HLA in healthy donors. V gave up 5 bases and J gave up 5 bases, with 8 bases separating them. This CDR3 comprises 12 residues. The V gene's germline CDR1 is SNHLY and CDR2 FYNNEI. Study results and caveats: TCR association rates varied by HLA locus in a later analysis, with DRB1 highest and HLA-C lowest. There were reportedly fewer N-insertions in an Asian-associated ancestry cluster than the roughly 670-donor mean, in a later analysis.

For this clone: Antigen specificity is unknown.

The PCR had 60 Vbeta and 13 Jbeta primers. Assay used: immunoSEQ multiplex PCR; TCRdb lists only in-frame clones, some missing. The sample table includes some 150,000 clones. The receptor was derived from a woman between 18 and 29 years old in good health and CMV-seropositive. The chain couples TRBV2 to TRBJ2-3; D gene uncertain. Sequencing input: PBMCs. CDR3 protein: CASSNELDTQYF. CDR3 sequence (DNA): TGTGCCAGCAGTAATGAACTAGATACGCAGTATTTT.